These 14 T cell receptor beta chains came from one sample sequenced in a study of CD8 T cells in ankylosing spondylitis. Findings of the study overall: There was a TCR beta motif, made of roughly eight highly homologous variants, that appeared characteristic of ankylosing spondylitis blood.

TCRdb used MiXCR to reprocess the 5' RACE reads, holding one entry per CDR3 protein. The sample lists hundreds of thousands of distinct CDR3 sequences; 20% to 30% were seen once. Their antigens are not known. Sequences were obtained from blood, either unsorted or a sorted T cell fraction (not recorded which). The receptors were gathered from a male donor with ankylosing spondylitis.

The CDR3 DNA follows: TGTGCCAGTAGTATAAGACAGTACAATGAGCAGTTCTTC. The encoded protein is CASSIRQYNEQFF. J is TRBJ2-1 and V is TRBV19; D is possibly TRBD1 (5 bases). The ends were cut back, 2 bases at V and 4 bases at J, with 6 bases in the middle. Germline loops: CDR1 LNHDA, CDR2 SQIVND (reference sequence). CDR3 length: 13 residues.

This sequence joins TRBV7-8 and TRBJ2-1, with 14 bases matching TRBD2. Losses at the gene ends were 2 bases for V and 7 bases for J; bases not matched to a gene: 4. CDR1 is SGHVS and CDR2 is FQNEAQ in the germline V gene. This CDR3 has 16 amino acids. The CDR3 sequence: CASSLSGTSGRNEQFF. The CDR3 DNA sequence: TGTGCCAGCAGCTTAAGCGGGACTAGCGGGAGAAATGAGCAGTTCTTC.

This clonotype has just a few counts. J is TRBJ2-3 and V is TRBV5-1; D is ambiguous. Germline CDR1 reads SGHRS; CDR2 reads YFSETQ. The CDR3 totals 16 residues. Trimming cost V 2 bases and J 4 bases, with 17 bases left between them. CDR3: CASSFPSALGADTQYF. The DNA for the CDR3 is TGCGCCAGCAGCTTTCCCTCCGCCCTGGGTGCAGATACGCAGTATTTT.

The gene calls are TRBV12-3 or TRBV12-4 and TRBJ2-3, with 7 bases that match TRBD2. This CDR3 comprises 14 residues. Unmatched junction bases numbered 7, after V lost 8 bases and J lost 2 bases. The CDR3 loop reads CASSPGTNTDTQYF. Written as DNA, the CDR3 is TGTGCCAGCTCACCGGGGACTAACACAGATACGCAGTATTTT.

The chain uses TRBV29-1 and TRBJ2-5; 7 bases line up with TRBD2. CDR1 is SQVTM, CDR2 ANQGSEA, per germline. With 2 bases clipped from V and 3 bases from J, the junction kept 3 bases outside the gene matches. The CDR3 has 13 residues. The CDR3 bases are TGCAGCGTTGAATCGGGGACTAAAGAGACCCAGTACTTC. This encodes CSVESGTKETQYF.

This clonotype came up a few times. V usage is TRBV20-1 and J usage is TRBJ2-1; perhaps TRBD1 as D (6 bases). The CDR3 contains 15 residues. Germline V gene lookup returns CDR1 DFQATT and CDR2 SNEGSKA (reference sequence). V was pared by 5 bases and J by 3 bases, with 17 bases between. This CDR3 is CSAPPRGWGYNEQFF. In DNA form, the CDR3 reads TGCAGTGCTCCACCCAGGGGATGGGGCTACAATGAGCAGTTCTTC.

The V and J genes are TRBV28 and TRBJ2-2; D could derive from TRBD1 or TRBD2 (5 bases each). This CDR3 has 17 residues. CDR1 is MDHEN and CDR2 is SYDVKM in the germline V gene. Trimming took off 6 bases at V and 0 bases at J, with 17 bases between the two ends. The CDR3 spells CASSSLRGQSNTGELFF. The CDR3 DNA follows: TGTGCCAGCAGCTCGTTGAGGGGTCAGTCGAACACCGGGGAGCTGTTTTTT.

This chain connects TRBV29-1 to TRBJ2-3, with TRBD1 as a possible D gene (5 bases). The CDR3 consists of 11 residues. The germline V and J ends were trimmed by 7 bases and 5 bases, with 10 bases remaining between them. The V gene's germline CDR1 is SQVTM and CDR2 ANQGSEA. The CDR3 DNA follows: TGCAGCGCCAAAAGGGGAGATACGCAGTATTTT. The encoded protein is CSAKRGDTQYF.

In this sample, this clonotype turned up a few times. This chain joins TRBV24-1 and TRBJ2-1; 10 positions match TRBD2. V dropped 1 base and J dropped 4; count of bases not matched to a gene: 3. CDR1 KGHDR and CDR2 SFDVKD come from the germline V gene. The CDR3 runs 16 residues. In DNA, the CDR3 is TGTGCCACCAGTGATTTAGCTAGCGGGGGATACAATGAGCAGTTCTTC. Translation: CATSDLASGGYNEQFF.

This clonotype was observed a handful of times. The genes are TRBV5-1 and TRBJ2-5; D remains ambiguous. Per germline, CDR1 SGHRS and CDR2 YFSETQ. This CDR3 spans 13 amino acids. With 6 bases removed from V and 0 bases from J, the gap between germline ends came to 9 bases. The CDR3, as DNA: TGCGCCAGCATGCGAGCGAACCAAGAGACCCAGTACTTC. Translated: CASMRANQETQYF. Filled out from reference TRBV5-1 and TRBJ2-5, the complete variable domain reads KAGVTQTPRYLIKTRGQQVTLSCSPISGHRSVSWYQQTPGQGLQFLFEYFSETQRNKGNFPGRFSGRQFSNSRSEMNVSTLELGDSALYLCASMRANQETQYFGPGTRLLVL.

J is TRBJ2-1 and V is TRBV4-2; 8 nucleotides align to TRBD1. This CDR3 is 16 amino acids long. In germline, CDR1 is LGHNA, CDR2 YNFKEQ. After removal of 1 base from V and 8 bases from J, the junction contained 10 bases not matched to a gene. In DNA form, the CDR3 reads TGTGCCAGCAGCCAAGCCCAAGGCCAGGGGGCCCATGAGCAGTTCTTC. As protein: CASSQAQGQGAHEQFF.

CDR3: CASSQDFQGGRSPLHF. CDR3 sequence (DNA): TGTGCCAGCAGCCAAGATTTCCAGGGAGGACGGTCACCCCTCCACTTT. This sequence joins TRBV3-1 and TRBJ1-6, with D perhaps matching TRBD1 (5 bases). Per the germline V gene, CDR1 is LGHDT and CDR2 is YNNKEL (reference sequence). Trimming pared 0 bases from V and 10 bases from J, leaving 16 bases between. The CDR3 has 16 residues.

The rearrangement uses TRBV6-5 and TRBJ1-5, with a possible D match to TRBD1 (6 bases). Germline assignment: CDR1 MNHEY and CDR2 SVGAGI. V lost 4 bases, J lost 7 bases, and 14 bases lay in between. The CDR3 runs 14 residues. The chain's CDR3 is CASSSTGLIQPQHF. The DNA of the CDR3 is TGTGCCAGCAGTTCAACAGGGCTGATCCAGCCCCAGCATTTT.

Details on this clonotype: The junction does not match germline at one end; this may be a read error. The chain joins TRBV29-1 to TRBJ2-3, with a weak D call TRBD2 (8 bases). The germline CDR1 and CDR2 sequences are SQVTM and ANQGSEA. The CDR3 extends over 12 amino acids. The chain's CDR3 is CSVERGDRSQGF. As DNA, the CDR3 is TGCAGCGTTGAGCGGGGGGACAGATCCCAGGGTTTT.